This T cell receptor beta chain was documented in a study of blood T cell repertoires in COVID-19. Overall study: COVID-19 samples from acute and convalescent phases originated in the United States, Italy and Spain.

Sequencing was performed with immunoSEQ multiplex PCR; in TCRdb, only in-frame clones are kept and a portion is missing. The table records under 250,000 clones, 85% of them present only once. The receptor was derived from a man aged 45-65 years who had recovered from COVID-19. Sequences were obtained from peripheral blood.

In DNA form, the CDR3 reads TGCGCCAGCAGCCTAGACAGGACAGGGGCTGGAAACACCATATATTTT. This encodes CASSLDRTGAGNTIYF. This chain links TRBV5-1 with TRBJ1-3; 9 nucleotides agree with TRBD1. The germline gives CDR1 SGHRS, CDR2 YFSETQ. The CDR3 contains 16 residues. The trim removed 4 bases at V and 2 bases at J, leaving 7 bases unmatched.